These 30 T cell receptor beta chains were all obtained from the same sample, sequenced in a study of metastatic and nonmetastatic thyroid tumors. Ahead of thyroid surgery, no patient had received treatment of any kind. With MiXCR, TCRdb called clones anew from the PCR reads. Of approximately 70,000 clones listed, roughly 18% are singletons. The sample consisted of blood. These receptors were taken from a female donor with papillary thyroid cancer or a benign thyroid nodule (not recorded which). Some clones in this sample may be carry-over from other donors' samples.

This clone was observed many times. The CDR3 sequence: CASSPSLANYGYTF. The DNA of the CDR3 is TGTGCCAGCAGTCCTTCTCTAGCTAACTATGGCTACACCTTC. This chain connects TRBV12-3 or TRBV12-4 to TRBJ1-2; D is unresolved. The CDR3 runs to 14 residues. The germline V and J ends were trimmed by 5 bases and 0 bases, with 10 bases remaining between them.

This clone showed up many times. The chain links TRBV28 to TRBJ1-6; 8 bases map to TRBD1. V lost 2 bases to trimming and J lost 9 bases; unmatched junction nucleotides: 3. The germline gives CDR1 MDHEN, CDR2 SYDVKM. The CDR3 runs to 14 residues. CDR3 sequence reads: CASSLLDRGSPLHF. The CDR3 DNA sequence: TGTGCCAGCAGTTTACTTGACAGGGGTTCACCCCTCCACTTT.

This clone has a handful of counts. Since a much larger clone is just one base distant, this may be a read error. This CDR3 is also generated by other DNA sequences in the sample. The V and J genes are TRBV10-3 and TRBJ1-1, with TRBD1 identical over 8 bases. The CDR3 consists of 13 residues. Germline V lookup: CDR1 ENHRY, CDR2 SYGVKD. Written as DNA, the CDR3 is TGTGCCATCAGTGAGGCAGGGGGCACTGAGGCTTTCTTT. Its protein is CAISEAGGTEAFF.

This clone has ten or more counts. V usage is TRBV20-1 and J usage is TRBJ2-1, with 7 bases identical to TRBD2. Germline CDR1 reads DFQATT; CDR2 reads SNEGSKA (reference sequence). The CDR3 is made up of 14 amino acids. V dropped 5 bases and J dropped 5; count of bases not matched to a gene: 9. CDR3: CSASPGGSHNEQFF. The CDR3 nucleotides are TGCAGTGCTTCCCCGGGGGGTTCGCACAATGAGCAGTTCTTC.

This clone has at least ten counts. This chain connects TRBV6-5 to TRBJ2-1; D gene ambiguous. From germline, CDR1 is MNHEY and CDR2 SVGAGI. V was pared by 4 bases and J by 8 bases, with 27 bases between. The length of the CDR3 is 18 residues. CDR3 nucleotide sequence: TGTGCCAGCAGTTCCGGGTCTCTAGGGCCCAAGCCGTGGGATGAGCAGTTCTTC. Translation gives CASSSGSLGPKPWDEQFF.

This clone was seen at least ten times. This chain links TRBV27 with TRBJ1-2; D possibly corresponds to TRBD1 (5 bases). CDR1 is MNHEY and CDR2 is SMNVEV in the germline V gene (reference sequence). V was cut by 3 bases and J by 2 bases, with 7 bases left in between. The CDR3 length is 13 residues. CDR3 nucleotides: TGTGCCAGCAGTTTGGCAGGGAACTATGGCTACACCTTC. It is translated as CASSLAGNYGYTF.

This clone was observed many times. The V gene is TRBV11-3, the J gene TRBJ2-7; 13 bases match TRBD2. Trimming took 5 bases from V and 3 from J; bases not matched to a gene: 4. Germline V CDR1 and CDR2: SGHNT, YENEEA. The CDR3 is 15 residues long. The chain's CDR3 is CASSQGTSGIYEQYF. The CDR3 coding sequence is TGTGCCAGCAGCCAGGGGACTAGCGGGATCTACGAGCAGTACTTC.

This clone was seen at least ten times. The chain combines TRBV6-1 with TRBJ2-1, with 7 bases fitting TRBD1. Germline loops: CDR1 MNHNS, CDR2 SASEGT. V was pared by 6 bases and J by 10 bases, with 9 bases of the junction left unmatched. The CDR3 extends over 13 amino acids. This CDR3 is CASRARGYGEQFF. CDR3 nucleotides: TGTGCCAGCAGAGCCAGGGGGTATGGGGAGCAGTTCTTC.

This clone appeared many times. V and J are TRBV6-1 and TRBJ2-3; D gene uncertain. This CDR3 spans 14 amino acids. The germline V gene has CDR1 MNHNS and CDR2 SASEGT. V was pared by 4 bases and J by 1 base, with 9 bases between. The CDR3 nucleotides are TGTGCCAGCAGTGCCCAGTCTGGCACAGATACGCAGTATTTT. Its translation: CASSAQSGTDTQYF.

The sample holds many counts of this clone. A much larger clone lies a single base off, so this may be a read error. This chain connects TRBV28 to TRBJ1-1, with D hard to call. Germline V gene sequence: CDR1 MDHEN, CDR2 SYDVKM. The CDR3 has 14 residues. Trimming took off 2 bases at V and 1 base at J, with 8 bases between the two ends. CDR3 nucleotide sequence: TGTGCCAGCAGTTTACCGCAGAAGAACACTGAAGCTTTCTTT. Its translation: CASSLPQKNTEAFF. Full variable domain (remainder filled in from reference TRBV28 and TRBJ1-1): DVKVTQSSRYLVKRTGEKVFLECVQDMDHENMFWYRQDPGLGLRLIYFSYDVKMKEKGDIPEGYSVSREKKERFSLILESASTNQTSMYLCASSLPQKNTEAFFGQGTRLTVV.

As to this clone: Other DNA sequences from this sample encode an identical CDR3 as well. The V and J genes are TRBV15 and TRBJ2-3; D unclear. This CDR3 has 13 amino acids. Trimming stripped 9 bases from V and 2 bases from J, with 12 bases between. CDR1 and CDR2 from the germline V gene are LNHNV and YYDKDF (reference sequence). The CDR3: CATRVGSTDTQYF. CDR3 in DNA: TGTGCCACTAGGGTTGGATCCACAGATACGCAGTATTTT.

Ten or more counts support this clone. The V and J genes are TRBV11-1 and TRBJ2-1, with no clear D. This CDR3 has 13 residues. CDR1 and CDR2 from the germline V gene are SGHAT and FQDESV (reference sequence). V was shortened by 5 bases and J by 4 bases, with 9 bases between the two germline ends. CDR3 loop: CASSATLYNEQFF. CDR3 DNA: TGTGCCAGCAGCGCCACCCTATACAATGAGCAGTTCTTC.

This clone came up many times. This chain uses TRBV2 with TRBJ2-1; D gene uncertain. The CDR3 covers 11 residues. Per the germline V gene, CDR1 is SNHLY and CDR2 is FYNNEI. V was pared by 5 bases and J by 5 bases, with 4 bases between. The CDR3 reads CASSFHNEQFF. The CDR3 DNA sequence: TGTGCCAGCAGTTTCCACAATGAGCAGTTCTTC.

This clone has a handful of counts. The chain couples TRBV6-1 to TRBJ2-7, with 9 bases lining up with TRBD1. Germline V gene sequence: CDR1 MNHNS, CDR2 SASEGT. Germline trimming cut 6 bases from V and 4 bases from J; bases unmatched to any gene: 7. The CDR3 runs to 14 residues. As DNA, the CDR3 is TGTGCCAGCAGGGCTACAGGGGGCGCTTACGAGCAGTACTTC. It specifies CASRATGGAYEQYF.

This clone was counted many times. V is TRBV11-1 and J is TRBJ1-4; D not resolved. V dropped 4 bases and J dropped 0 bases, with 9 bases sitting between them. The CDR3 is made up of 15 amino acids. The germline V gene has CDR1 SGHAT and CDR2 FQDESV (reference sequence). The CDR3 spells CASSSRPSTNEKLFF. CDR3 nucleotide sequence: TGTGCCAGCAGCTCGAGGCCTTCAACTAATGAAAAACTGTTTTTT.

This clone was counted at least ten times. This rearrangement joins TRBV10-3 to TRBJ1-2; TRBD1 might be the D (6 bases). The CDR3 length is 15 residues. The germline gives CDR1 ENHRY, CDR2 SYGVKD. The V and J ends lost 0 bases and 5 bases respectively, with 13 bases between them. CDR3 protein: CAISESAGETYGYTF. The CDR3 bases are TGTGCCATCAGTGAGTCGGCAGGGGAGACTTATGGCTACACCTTC.

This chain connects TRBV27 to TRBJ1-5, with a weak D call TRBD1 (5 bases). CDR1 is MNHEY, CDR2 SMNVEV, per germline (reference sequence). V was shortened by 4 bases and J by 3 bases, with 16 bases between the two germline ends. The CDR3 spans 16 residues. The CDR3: CASSSLGAWINQPQHF. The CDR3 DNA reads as TGTGCCAGCAGTTCGTTAGGGGCGTGGATCAATCAGCCCCAGCATTTT.

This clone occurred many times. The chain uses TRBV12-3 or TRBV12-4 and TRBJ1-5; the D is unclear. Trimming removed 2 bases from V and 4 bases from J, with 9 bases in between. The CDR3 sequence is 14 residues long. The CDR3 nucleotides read TGTGCCAGCAGTTTAATGGCAGGAAATCAGCCCCAGCATTTT. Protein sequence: CASSLMAGNQPQHF.

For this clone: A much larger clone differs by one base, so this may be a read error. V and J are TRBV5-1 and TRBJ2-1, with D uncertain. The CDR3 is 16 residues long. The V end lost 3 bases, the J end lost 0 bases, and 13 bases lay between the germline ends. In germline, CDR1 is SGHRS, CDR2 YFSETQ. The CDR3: CASSSRPAVSYNEQFF. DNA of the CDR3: TGCGCCAGCAGCTCCAGACCAGCTGTCTCCTACAATGAGCAGTTCTTC.

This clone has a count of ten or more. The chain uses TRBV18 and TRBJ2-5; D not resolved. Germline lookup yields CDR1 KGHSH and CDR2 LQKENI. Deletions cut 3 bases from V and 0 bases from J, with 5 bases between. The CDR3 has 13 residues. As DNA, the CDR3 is TGTGCCAGCTCACCCGGGTACCAAGAGACCCAGTACTTC. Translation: CASSPGYQETQYF.

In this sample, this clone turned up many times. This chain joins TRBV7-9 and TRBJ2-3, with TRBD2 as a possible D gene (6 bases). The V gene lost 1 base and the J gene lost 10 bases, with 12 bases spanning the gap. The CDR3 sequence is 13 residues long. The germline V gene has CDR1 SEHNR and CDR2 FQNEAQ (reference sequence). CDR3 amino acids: CASSLDGGKAQYF. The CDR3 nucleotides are TGTGCCAGCAGCTTAGACGGGGGTAAGGCGCAGTATTTT.

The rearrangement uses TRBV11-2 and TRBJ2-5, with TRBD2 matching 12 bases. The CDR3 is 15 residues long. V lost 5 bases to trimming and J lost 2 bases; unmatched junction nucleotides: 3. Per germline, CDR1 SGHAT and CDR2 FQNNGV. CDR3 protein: CASSATSGGQETQYF. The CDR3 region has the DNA TGTGCCAGCAGCGCGACTAGCGGGGGACAAGAGACCCAGTACTTC.

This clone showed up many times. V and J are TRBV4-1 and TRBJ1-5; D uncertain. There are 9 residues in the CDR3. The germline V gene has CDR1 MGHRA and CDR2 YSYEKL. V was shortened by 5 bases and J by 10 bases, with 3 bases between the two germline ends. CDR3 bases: TGCGCCAGCAGCAGCCCCCAGCATTTT. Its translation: CASSSPQHF.

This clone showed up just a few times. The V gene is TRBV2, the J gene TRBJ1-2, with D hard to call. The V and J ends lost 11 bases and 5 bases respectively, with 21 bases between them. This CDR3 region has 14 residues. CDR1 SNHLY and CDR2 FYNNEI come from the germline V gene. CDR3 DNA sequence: TGTGCCGGCACTAGGCAAGTCGGCAAGTATGGCTACACCTTC. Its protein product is CAGTRQVGKYGYTF.

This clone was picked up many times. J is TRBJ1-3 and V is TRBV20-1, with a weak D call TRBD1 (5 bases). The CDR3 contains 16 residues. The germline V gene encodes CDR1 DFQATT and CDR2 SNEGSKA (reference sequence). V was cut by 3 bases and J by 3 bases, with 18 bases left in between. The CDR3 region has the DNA TGCAGTGCTAGGGCGCAGGGATCGCTTGGTGGAAACACCATATATTTT. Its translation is CSARAQGSLGGNTIYF.

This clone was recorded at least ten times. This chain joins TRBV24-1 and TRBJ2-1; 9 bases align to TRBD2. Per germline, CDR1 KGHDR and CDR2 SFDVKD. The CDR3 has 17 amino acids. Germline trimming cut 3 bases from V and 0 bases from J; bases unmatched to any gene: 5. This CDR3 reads CATSDRLAGSSYNEQFF. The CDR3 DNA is TGTGCCACCAGTGATCGCCTAGCGGGAAGCTCCTACAATGAGCAGTTCTTC.

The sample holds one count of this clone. The CDR3 spells CASRGVVHLTNTGELFF. The CDR3 bases are TGCGCCAGCAGAGGGGTGGTACACCTTACGAACACCGGGGAGCTGTTTTTT. The chain has TRBV5-1 and TRBJ2-2; weak D call: TRBD1 (5 bases). The germline V and J ends were trimmed by 5 bases and 0 bases, with 17 bases remaining between them. The CDR3 is 17 amino acids. CDR1 SGHRS and CDR2 YFSETQ come from the germline V gene.

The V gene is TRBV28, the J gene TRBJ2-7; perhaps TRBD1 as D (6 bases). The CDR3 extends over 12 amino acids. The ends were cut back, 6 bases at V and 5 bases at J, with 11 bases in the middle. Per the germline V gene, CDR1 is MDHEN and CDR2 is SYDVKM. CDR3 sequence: CASRVTGNEQYF. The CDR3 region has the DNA TGTGCCAGCAGGGTCACAGGGAACGAGCAGTACTTC.

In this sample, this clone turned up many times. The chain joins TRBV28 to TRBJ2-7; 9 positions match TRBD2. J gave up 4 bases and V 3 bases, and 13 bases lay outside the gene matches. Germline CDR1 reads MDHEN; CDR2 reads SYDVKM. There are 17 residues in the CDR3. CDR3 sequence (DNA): TGTGCCAGCAGTTTGCCCCCCCGGTTAGCGGGGGTGTACGAGCAGTACTTC. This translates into CASSLPPRLAGVYEQYF.

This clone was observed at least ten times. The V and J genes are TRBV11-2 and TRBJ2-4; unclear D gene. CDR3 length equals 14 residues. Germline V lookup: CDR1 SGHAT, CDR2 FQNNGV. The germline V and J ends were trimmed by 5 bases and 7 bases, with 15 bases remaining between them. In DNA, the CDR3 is TGTGCCAGCAGCCAAGACCGGGCGCCCAACATTCAGTACTTC. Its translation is CASSQDRAPNIQYF. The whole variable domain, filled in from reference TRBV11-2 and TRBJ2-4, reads EAGVAQSPRYKIIEKRQSVAFWCNPISGHATLYWYQQILGQGPKLLIQFQNNGVVDDSQLPKDRFSAERLKGVDSTLKIQPAKLEDSAVYLCASSQDRAPNIQYFGAGTRLSVL.